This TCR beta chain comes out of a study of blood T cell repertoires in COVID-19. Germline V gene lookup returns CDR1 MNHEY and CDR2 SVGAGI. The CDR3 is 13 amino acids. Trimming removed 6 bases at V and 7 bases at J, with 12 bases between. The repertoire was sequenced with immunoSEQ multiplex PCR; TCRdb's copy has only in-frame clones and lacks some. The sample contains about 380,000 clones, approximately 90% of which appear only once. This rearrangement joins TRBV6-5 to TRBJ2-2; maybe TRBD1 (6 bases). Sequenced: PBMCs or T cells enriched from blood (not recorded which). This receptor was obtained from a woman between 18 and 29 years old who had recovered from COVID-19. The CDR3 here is CASRATGIGELFF. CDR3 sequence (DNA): TGTGCCAGCAGAGCTACAGGGATCGGGGAGCTGTTTTTT.